These 16 T cell receptor beta chains came from one sample sequenced in a study of T cell changes during pregnancy in multiple sclerosis. Profiled with immunoSEQ multiplex PCR; TCRdb holds only in-frame clones, not every one. The sample lists 35,000 to 45,000 clones, around 90% occurring once. The specimen was CD4+ T cells from peripheral blood mononuclear cells, collected in the second trimester of pregnancy. The receptors derive from a female donor in good health, enrolled as a control in a pregnancy study.

The chain employs TRBV2 and TRBJ2-3; D gene uncertain. The CDR3 extends over 15 amino acids. Trimming cost V 4 bases and J 2 bases, with 13 bases left between them. Germline values: CDR1 SNHLY, CDR2 FYNNEI. The CDR3 sequence is CASSAPPLNTDTQYF. CDR3 sequence (DNA): TGTGCCAGCAGTGCTCCTCCGTTAAACACAGATACGCAGTATTTT.

This clone has only a few counts. J is TRBJ1-6 and V is TRBV19, with TRBD1 as a possible D gene (5 bases). The CDR3 consists of 13 residues. Germline loops: CDR1 LNHDA, CDR2 SQIVND (reference sequence). In DNA form, the CDR3 reads TGTGCAACAAGGGGCTCAGGCGATTCACCCCTCCACTTT. Translating gives CATRGSGDSPLHF.

V and J are TRBV6-5 and TRBJ2-5; the D gene is possibly TRBD1 (6 bases). Trimming left V 2 bases short and J 2 bases short, with 12 bases between. Germline V lookup: CDR1 MNHEY, CDR2 SVGAGI. The CDR3 length is 15 residues. The CDR3, as DNA: TGTGCCAGCAGTTACACCAGGGGCTCGCAAGAGACCCAGTACTTC. It is translated as CASSYTRGSQETQYF.

V usage is TRBV9 and J usage is TRBJ2-7; 7 nucleotides line up with TRBD2. After removal of 4 bases from V and 1 base from J, the junction contained 5 bases not matched to a gene. The CDR3 sequence is 14 residues long. Germline-derived CDR1 and CDR2 are SGDLS and YYNGEE. CDR3: CASSLSGDSYEQYF. Written as DNA, the CDR3 is TGTGCCAGCAGCCTAAGCGGGGATTCCTACGAGCAGTACTTC.

This chain connects TRBV7-8 to TRBJ2-1, with D maybe TRBD1 (6 bases). V lost 5 bases and J lost 3, with 8 bases in between. The CDR3 loop spans 13 amino acids. Per the germline V gene, CDR1 is SGHVS and CDR2 is FQNEAQ. Here the CDR3 DNA reads TGTGCCAGCAGCCGGGACAACTACAATGAGCAGTTCTTC. This translates into CASSRDNYNEQFF.

This rearrangement joins TRBV28 to TRBJ1-2, with D perhaps TRBD1 (5 bases). Germline CDR1 MDHEN, CDR2 SYDVKM. Trimming took 4 bases from V and 8 from J, leaving 8 bases between them. This CDR3 has 11 residues. Here the CDR3 DNA reads TGTGCCAGCAGTTCAGGGAACGGCTACACCTTC. This gives the protein CASSSGNGYTF.

The V call is TRBV21-1, the J call TRBJ2-1; the D segment call TRBD1 is taken from the table without a DNA check. TRBV21-1 is labeled a pseudogene. There are 16 residues in the CDR3. CDR3 coding DNA: TGTGCCAGCATCCTGTTGCCCAGGGGTCAGTGGAATGAGCAGTTCTTC. This gives the protein CASILLPRGQWNEQFF.

This clone was seen once. V is TRBV18 and J is TRBJ1-1, with D perhaps TRBD1 (5 bases). Deletions cut 2 bases from V and 12 bases from J, with 19 bases between. This CDR3 contains 14 residues. In germline, CDR1 is KGHSH, CDR2 LQKENI. CDR3 bases: TGTGCCAGCTCACCATCGACAGAGATTCGTTCCCCTTTCTTT. This codes for CASSPSTEIRSPFF.

V and J are TRBV7-3 and TRBJ2-1; 8 nucleotides agree with TRBD2. With 5 bases clipped from V and 9 bases from J, the junction kept 9 bases outside the gene matches. Per the germline V gene, CDR1 is SGHTA and CDR2 is FQGTGA. The CDR3 covers 14 residues. CDR3: CASSPALAGSEQFF. The CDR3 DNA reads TGTGCCAGCAGCCCCGCGTTAGCGGGGAGTGAGCAGTTCTTC.

The V call is TRBV7-8, the J call TRBJ2-3; a possible D gene is TRBD1 (5 bases). The CDR3 sequence is 16 residues long. CDR1 is SGHVS and CDR2 is FQNEAQ in the germline V gene. V lost 0 bases and J lost 2, with 12 bases in between. CDR3: CASSLATGSLTDTQYF. The CDR3 DNA reads as TGTGCCAGCAGCTTAGCCACAGGCTCCCTCACAGATACGCAGTATTTT.

The chain joins TRBV13 to TRBJ2-5, with 8 bases aligning to TRBD2. Germline CDR1 PRHDT, CDR2 FYEKMQ (reference sequence). The junction had 0 bases not matched to a gene; V was cut back by 1 base and J by 5 bases. The CDR3 totals 13 residues. DNA for the CDR3: TGTGCCAGCAGCTTAGCGGGAGGGGAGACCCAGTACTTC. This encodes CASSLAGGETQYF.

V is TRBV7-9 and J is TRBJ2-3; 10 bases align to TRBD2. J lost 5 bases, V lost 6 bases, and 11 bases had no gene match. The germline V gene encodes CDR1 SEHNR and CDR2 FQNEAQ (reference sequence). This CDR3 is 16 amino acids long. The CDR3 nucleotides read TGTGCCAGCAGGCCAAGCGGGGGGGCCGCGGGAGATACGCAGTATTTT. Protein product: CASRPSGGAAGDTQYF.

As DNA, the CDR3 is TGTGCCACAACTAGCGGGAGGGTATCGGATACGCAGTATTTT. Its protein product is CATTSGRVSDTQYF. This chain uses TRBV30 with TRBJ2-3; 13 nucleotides line up with TRBD2. The CDR3 has 14 residues. Germline assignment: CDR1 GTSNPN and CDR2 SVGIG (reference sequence). V lost 8 bases, J lost 6 bases, and 8 bases stayed unmatched.

This clone turned up a few times. This chain links TRBV10-3 with TRBJ2-7; 7 bases are shared with TRBD1. This CDR3 is 16 amino acids long. Germline V CDR1 and CDR2: ENHRY, SYGVKD. Trimming at V came to 1 base and at J to 0 bases, leaving 6 bases not matched to a gene. The CDR3 sequence is CAISELGQLISYEQYF. CDR3 coding DNA: TGTGCCATCAGTGAGTTGGGACAGCTTATCTCCTACGAGCAGTACTTC.

The V call is TRBV5-4, the J call TRBJ2-1; 10 positions match TRBD2. CDR1 and CDR2 (germline): SGHNT, YYREEE (reference sequence). V was pared by 4 bases and J by 4 bases, with 20 bases of the junction left unmatched. The CDR3 sequence is 20 residues long. DNA for the CDR3: TGTGCCAGCAGCCCTAAGTTGGCTAGCGGGAGTGTGGCGGGTTACAATGAGCAGTTCTTC. Translated, it gives CASSPKLASGSVAGYNEQFF.

The chain carries TRBV9 and TRBJ2-5, with D perhaps matching TRBD2 (6 bases). This CDR3 comprises 14 residues. The germline CDR1 and CDR2 sequences are SGDLS and YYNGEE. V lost 5 bases and J lost 4, with 15 bases in between. The CDR3 loop reads CASSVGTGRETQYF. CDR3 bases: TGTGCCAGCAGTGTGGGGACTGGAAGAGAGACCCAGTACTTC.